This TCR beta chain emerged from a study of T cell repertoires in cytomegalovirus infection. MiXCR was run by TCRdb on the reads, yielding one entry per CDR3 protein. The sample yields 510,000 or so distinct CDR3 sequences, 26% seen once. This clonotype occurred a few times. Germline CDR1 and CDR2: SQVTM and ANQGSEA. CDR3 length equals 12 residues. The J segment lost 7 bases and the V segment lost 7 bases, leaving 9 bases of the junction unmatched. This sequence originates from a human donor in good health (CMV status not recorded). Some clones in this sample may be carry-over from other donors' samples. The source material was PBMCs. This chain uses TRBV29-1 with TRBJ1-1; 7 bases are a match to TRBD1. Written as DNA, the CDR3 is TGCAGCGCTGGGAGCGGGACAGATGAAGCTTTCTTT. This codes for CSAGSGTDEAFF.